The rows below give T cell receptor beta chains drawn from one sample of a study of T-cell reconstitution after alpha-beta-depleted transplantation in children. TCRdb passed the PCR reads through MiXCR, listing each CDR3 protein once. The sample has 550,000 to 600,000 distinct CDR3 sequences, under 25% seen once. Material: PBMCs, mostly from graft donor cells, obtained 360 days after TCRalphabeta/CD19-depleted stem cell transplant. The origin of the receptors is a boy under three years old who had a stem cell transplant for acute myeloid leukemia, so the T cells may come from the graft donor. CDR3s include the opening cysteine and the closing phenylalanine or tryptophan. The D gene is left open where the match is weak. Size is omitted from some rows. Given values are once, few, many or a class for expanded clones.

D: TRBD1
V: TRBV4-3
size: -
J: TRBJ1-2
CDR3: CASSQDGQGASYGYTF
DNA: TGCGCCAGCAGCCAAGATGGACAGGGGGCAAGCTATGGCTACACCTTC

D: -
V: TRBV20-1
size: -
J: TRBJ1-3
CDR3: CSARVGASGNTIYF
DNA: TGCAGTGCTAGAGTTGGGGCATCTGGAAACACCATATATTTT

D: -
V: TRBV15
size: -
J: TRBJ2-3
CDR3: CATSRDGGDTDTQYF
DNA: TGTGCCACCAGCAGAGATGGGGGCGACACAGATACGCAGTATTTT

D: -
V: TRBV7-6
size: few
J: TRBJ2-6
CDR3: CASSWDNSGANVLTF
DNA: TGTGCCAGCAGCTGGGACAACTCTGGGGCCAACGTCCTGACTTTC

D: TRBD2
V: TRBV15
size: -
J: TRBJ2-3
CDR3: CATSRASGGRGDTQYF
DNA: TGTGCCACCAGCAGAGCTTCCGGGGGGAGGGGTGATACGCAGTATTTT

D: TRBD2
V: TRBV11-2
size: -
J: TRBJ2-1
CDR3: CASSSPPGLASPEQFF
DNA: TGTGCCAGCAGCTCGCCTCCGGGACTAGCGTCCCCCGAGCAGTTCTTC

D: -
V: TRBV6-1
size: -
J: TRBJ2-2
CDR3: CASNLLQGSTGELFF
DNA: TGTGCCAGCAACCTGCTACAGGGTTCCACCGGGGAGCTGTTTTTT

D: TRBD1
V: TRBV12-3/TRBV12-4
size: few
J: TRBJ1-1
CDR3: CASIPRGRTEAFF
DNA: TGTGCCAGCATCCCAAGGGGGCGGACTGAAGCTTTCTTT

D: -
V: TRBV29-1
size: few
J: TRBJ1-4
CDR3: CSVEDLGEKLFF
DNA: TGCAGCGTTGAAGATCTGGGGGAAAAACTGTTTTTT

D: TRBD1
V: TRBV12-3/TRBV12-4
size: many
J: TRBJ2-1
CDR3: CASSRTGGAYNEQFF
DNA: TGTGCCAGCAGCCGGACAGGGGGCGCCTACAATGAGCAGTTCTTC

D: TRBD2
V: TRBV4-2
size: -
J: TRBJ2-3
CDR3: CASSHLGTSGDLRTSTDTQYF
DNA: TGTGCCAGCAGCCACCTAGGTACTAGCGGGGACCTAAGGACTAGCACAGATACGCAGTATTTT

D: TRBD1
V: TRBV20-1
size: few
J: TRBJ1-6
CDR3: CSARDPGQANSPLHF
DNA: TGCAGTGCTAGAGATCCCGGACAGGCCAATTCACCCCTCCACTTT

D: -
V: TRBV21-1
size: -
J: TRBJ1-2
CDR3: CASSKGKGGDGYTF
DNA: TGTGCCAGCAGCAAAGGGAAGGGAGGCGATGGCTACACCTTC

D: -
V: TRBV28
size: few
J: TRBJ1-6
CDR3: CASSFLSQRYNSPLHF
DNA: TGTGCCAGCAGTTTTCTTTCACAACGTTATAATTCACCCCTCCACTTT

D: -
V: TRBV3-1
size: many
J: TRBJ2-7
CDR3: CASSQEGRGVEQYF
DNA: TGTGCCAGCAGCCAAGAAGGCCGTGGGGTTGAGCAGTACTTC

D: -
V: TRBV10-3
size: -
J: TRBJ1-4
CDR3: CAISDEREKLFF
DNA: TGTGCCATCAGTGATGAAAGGGAAAAACTGTTTTTT

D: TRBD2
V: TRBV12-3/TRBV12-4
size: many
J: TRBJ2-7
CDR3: CASSWTSGVYEQYF
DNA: TGTGCCAGCAGTTGGACTAGCGGGGTCTACGAGCAGTACTTC

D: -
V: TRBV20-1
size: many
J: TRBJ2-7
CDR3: CSASFTGDDEQYF
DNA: TGCAGTGCTAGCTTTACAGGAGACGACGAGCAGTACTTC

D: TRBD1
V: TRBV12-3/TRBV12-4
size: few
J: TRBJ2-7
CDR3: CASSPQGRLLEQYF
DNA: TGTGCCAGCAGCCCACAGGGGCGGTTACTCGAGCAGTACTTC

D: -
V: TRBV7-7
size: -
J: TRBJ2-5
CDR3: CASSLGKGETQYF
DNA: TGTGCCAGCAGCTTAGGGAAGGGGGAGACCCAGTACTTC

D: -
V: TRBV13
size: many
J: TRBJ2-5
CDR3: CASRPGAQETQYF
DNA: TGTGCCAGCCGCCCGGGGGCCCAAGAGACCCAGTACTTC

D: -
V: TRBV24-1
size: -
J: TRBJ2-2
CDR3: CATSEGKAGELFF
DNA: TGTGCCACCAGTGAGGGAAAGGCCGGGGAGCTGTTTTTT

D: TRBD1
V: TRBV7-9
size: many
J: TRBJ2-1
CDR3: CASSLGTGEDNEQFF
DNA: TGTGCCAGCAGCTTAGGGACAGGGGAAGACAATGAGCAGTTCTTC

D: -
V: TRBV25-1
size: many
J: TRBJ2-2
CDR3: CASSGGGSGELFF
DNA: TGTGCCAGCAGTGGTGGGGGGAGCGGGGAGCTGTTTTTT

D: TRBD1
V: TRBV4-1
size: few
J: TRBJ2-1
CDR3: CASSYRGYNEQFF
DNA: TGCGCCAGCAGCTACAGGGGATACAATGAGCAGTTCTTC

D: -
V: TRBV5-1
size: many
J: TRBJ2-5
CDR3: CASSPEVPAPTKYF
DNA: TGCGCCAGCAGCCCGGAGGTCCCGGCACCCACTAAGTACTTC

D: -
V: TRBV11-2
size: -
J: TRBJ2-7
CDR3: CASSSPRPEQYF
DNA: TGTGCCAGCAGTTCACCGAGACCCGAGCAGTACTTC

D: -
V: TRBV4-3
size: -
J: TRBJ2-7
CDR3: CASSQDPASGRPYEQYF
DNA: TGCGCCAGCAGCCAAGATCCGGCCTCAGGGCGCCCCTACGAGCAGTACTTC